This is a list of T cell receptor beta chains from one sample in a study of T-cell reconstitution after alpha-beta-depleted transplantation in children. TCRdb passed the PCR reads through MiXCR, listing each CDR3 protein once. Of more than 150,000 distinct CDR3 sequences detected, roughly 15% appear once; the ten largest clones hold 13%. The sequencing here drew on PBMCs from the stem cell graft donor, taken from the stem cell graft. These receptor sequences come from a human donor who donated a stem cell graft to a child with acute lymphoblastic leukemia. The CDR3 runs from the conserved cysteine through the conserved F or W. The D gene is left open where the match is weak. Clone size is given for some rows only: seen once, a few or many times, or a class if the clone is expanded.

V gene	clone size	J gene	D gene	CDR3 DNA	CDR3 protein
TRBV19	many	TRBJ2-2	NA	TGTGCCACCTTCGGACTGCTGAACACCGGGGAGCTGTTTTTT	CATFGLLNTGELFF
TRBV28	many	TRBJ1-5	NA	TGTGCCAGCAAGCGGGGAAGCAATCAGCCCCAGCATTTT	CASKRGSNQPQHF
TRBV9	many	TRBJ2-3	NA	TGTGCCAGCAGCGTAGAAACTCCGGGAGCGGGCTTGGATACGCAGTATTTT	CASSVETPGAGLDTQYF
TRBV12-3/TRBV12-4	NA	TRBJ1-5	TRBD1	TGTGCCAGCAGTGGGGGGGACAGGGTGGCGGGTCAGCCCCAGCATTTT	CASSGGDRVAGQPQHF
TRBV12-3/TRBV12-4	many	TRBJ1-2	TRBD1	TGTGCCAGCAGCCTCCGGGACAGGGCCACCCAGGGCTACACCTTC	CASSLRDRATQGYTF
TRBV6-1	few	TRBJ1-5	NA	TGTGCCAGCAGTCTCCGAACGCTCAGCAATCAGCCCCAGCATTTT	CASSLRTLSNQPQHF
TRBV30	few	TRBJ2-7	TRBD2	TGTGCCTGGAGTAGCGGGAGCCGGGACGAGCAGTACTTC	CAWSSGSRDEQYF
TRBV2	few	TRBJ2-4	NA	TGTGCCAGCAGTCCTCAGGGTTTGGCCAAAAACATTCAGTACTTC	CASSPQGLAKNIQYF
TRBV12-3/TRBV12-4	many	TRBJ2-7	NA	TGTGCCAGCAGTTTGGGTTACACCTACGAGCAGTACTTC	CASSLGYTYEQYF
TRBV6-2/TRBV6-3	NA	TRBJ1-1	NA	TGTGCCAGCAGTTACGAGGGGGAGAACACTGAAGCTTTCTTT	CASSYEGENTEAFF
TRBV7-2	many	TRBJ2-6	NA	TGTGCCAGCAGCTCCGCCGGGACCGGGGCCAACGTCCTGACTTTC	CASSSAGTGANVLTF
TRBV5-1	many	TRBJ2-3	NA	TGCGCCAGCAGCTTCTTCACAGATACGCAGTATTTT	CASSFFTDTQYF
TRBV5-1	NA	TRBJ2-2	TRBD1	TGCGCCAGCAGCTTGGATGGGACAGGACCGAACACCGGGGAGCTGTTTTTT	CASSLDGTGPNTGELFF
TRBV20-1	many	TRBJ2-1	TRBD2	TGCAGTGCTAGAGATATCCTAGCGGGGGGGGTCTACAATGAGCAGTTCTTC	CSARDILAGGVYNEQFF
TRBV9	many	TRBJ2-5	NA	TGTGCCAGCAGTTCCGGTTTGGAGACCCAGTACTTC	CASSSGLETQYF
TRBV5-1	many	TRBJ2-7	NA	TGCGCCAGCAGCTTCCAGGGGGCGGGGGTCTACGAGCAGTACTTC	CASSFQGAGVYEQYF